The rows below give T cell receptor beta chains drawn from one sample of a study of T-cell reconstitution after alpha-beta-depleted transplantation in children. Via MiXCR, TCRdb re-called the PCR reads, giving one row per CDR3 protein. The sample lists 550,000 to 600,000 distinct CDR3 sequences, roughly 23% seen once, with roughly 15% in the top ten. Sequencing used PBMCs, mostly from graft donor cells, obtained 360 days after TCRalphabeta/CD19-depleted stem cell transplant. The receptors were gathered from a boy in the first two years of life who had a stem cell transplant for acute myeloid leukemia, so the T cells may come from the graft donor. CDR3s include the opening cysteine and the closing phenylalanine or tryptophan. D genes are given only for firm matches. The size entry is marked missing in some rows and otherwise reads once, few, many or a size class.

j_gene: TRBJ2-1; v_gene: TRBV20-1; d_gene: TRBD2; abundance: few; CDR3nt: TGCAGTGCTAGAGTTCGGGCTAGCGGGGTCCCAGGACCCTACAATGAGCAGTTCTTC; CDR3aa: CSARVRASGVPGPYNEQFF
j_gene: TRBJ1-1; v_gene: TRBV20-1; d_gene: .; abundance: many; CDR3nt: TGCAGTGCGGGGCAGGAGGTATTTAGGGCAGCTTTCTTT; CDR3aa: CSAGQEVFRAAFF
j_gene: TRBJ1-2; v_gene: TRBV29-1; d_gene: .; abundance: .; CDR3nt: TGCAGCGCCGGACGTTCGAATGGCTACACCTTC; CDR3aa: CSAGRSNGYTF
j_gene: TRBJ2-1; v_gene: TRBV20-1; d_gene: TRBD2; abundance: few; CDR3nt: TGCAGTGCTAGAGCCCGACTAGCGGGGGCAAATGAGCAGTTCTTC; CDR3aa: CSARARLAGANEQFF
j_gene: TRBJ2-1; v_gene: TRBV24-1; d_gene: .; abundance: .; CDR3nt: TGTGCCACCAGTGATTGGGGAGACAGAACCTACAATGAGCAGTTCTTC; CDR3aa: CATSDWGDRTYNEQFF
j_gene: TRBJ1-5; v_gene: TRBV12-3/TRBV12-4; d_gene: TRBD1; abundance: .; CDR3nt: TGTGCCAGCAGTTTACGGCAGGGGGCCTTAGGGCAGCCCCAGCATTTT; CDR3aa: CASSLRQGALGQPQHF
j_gene: TRBJ2-5; v_gene: TRBV5-5; d_gene: .; abundance: few; CDR3nt: TGTGCCAGCAGCTTATCCGCAGGGAAGGAGACCCAGTACTTC; CDR3aa: CASSLSAGKETQYF
j_gene: TRBJ2-7; v_gene: TRBV19; d_gene: TRBD1; abundance: .; CDR3nt: TGTGCCAGTAGTCATCTCCCCAGGGGGCGCATGTCCGAGCAGTACTTC; CDR3aa: CASSHLPRGRMSEQYF
j_gene: TRBJ1-1; v_gene: TRBV20-1; d_gene: TRBD1; abundance: many; CDR3nt: TGCAGTGCTAGCCGGACAGGGAACACTGAAGCTTTCTTT; CDR3aa: CSASRTGNTEAFF
j_gene: TRBJ1-1; v_gene: TRBV10-3; d_gene: .; abundance: few; CDR3nt: TGTGCCATCAGTGAGGTGAAGGAGAACACTGAAGCTTTCTTT; CDR3aa: CAISEVKENTEAFF
j_gene: TRBJ2-1; v_gene: TRBV12-3/TRBV12-4; d_gene: .; abundance: .; CDR3nt: TGTGCCAGCAGTTTTGGGGTCGGCAATGAGCAGTTCTTC; CDR3aa: CASSFGVGNEQFF
j_gene: TRBJ2-7; v_gene: TRBV20-1; d_gene: TRBD1; abundance: few; CDR3nt: TGCAGTGCTAGGCCCCTGGGGACAGAAGCCTACGAGCAGTACTTC; CDR3aa: CSARPLGTEAYEQYF
j_gene: TRBJ1-2; v_gene: TRBV20-1; d_gene: .; abundance: .; CDR3nt: TGCAGCGTCTATGGCTACACCTTC; CDR3aa: CSVYGYTF
j_gene: TRBJ1-2; v_gene: TRBV4-3; d_gene: TRBD1; abundance: many; CDR3nt: TGCGCCAGCAGCCAAGGCGTGGGACAGGGGTACTATGGCTACACCTTC; CDR3aa: CASSQGVGQGYYGYTF
j_gene: TRBJ1-5; v_gene: TRBV28; d_gene: .; abundance: .; CDR3nt: TGTGCCAGCAGTCAACTGGACCTTTATAGCAATCAGCCCCAGCATTTT; CDR3aa: CASSQLDLYSNQPQHF
j_gene: TRBJ2-1; v_gene: TRBV5-1; d_gene: TRBD1; abundance: few; CDR3nt: TGCGCCAGCACCTCCGGGACAGGGAATCAGAATGAGCAGTTCTTC; CDR3aa: CASTSGTGNQNEQFF
j_gene: TRBJ2-1; v_gene: TRBV6-2/TRBV6-3; d_gene: TRBD2; abundance: .; CDR3nt: TGTGCCAGCAGAACCCCAGCGGGGGGGCCTTTAGATGAGCAGTTCTTC; CDR3aa: CASRTPAGGPLDEQFF
j_gene: TRBJ1-5; v_gene: TRBV20-1; d_gene: TRBD1; abundance: few; CDR3nt: TGCAGTGCCGGACAGGGGGGACGCAATCAGCCCCAGCATTTT; CDR3aa: CSAGQGGRNQPQHF
j_gene: TRBJ1-1; v_gene: TRBV12-3/TRBV12-4; d_gene: .; abundance: many; CDR3nt: TGTGCCAGCAGATTGGGGCAGACTATGAACACTGAAGCTTTCTTT; CDR3aa: CASRLGQTMNTEAFF
j_gene: TRBJ1-3; v_gene: TRBV20-1; d_gene: .; abundance: few; CDR3nt: TGCAGTGCTAGACGCAGAGCTGGAAACACCATATATTTT; CDR3aa: CSARRRAGNTIYF
j_gene: TRBJ2-2; v_gene: TRBV13; d_gene: TRBD2; abundance: few; CDR3nt: TGTGCCAGCAGCTTAGGCGGGGAGACTAGCTGGAACACCGGGGAGCTGTTTTTT; CDR3aa: CASSLGGETSWNTGELFF
j_gene: TRBJ1-5; v_gene: TRBV12-3/TRBV12-4; d_gene: .; abundance: .; CDR3nt: TGTGCCAGCAGTCTCGAGAGTGGGGGGCGGGGGCAGCCCCAGCATTTT; CDR3aa: CASSLESGGRGQPQHF
j_gene: TRBJ2-1; v_gene: TRBV6-5; d_gene: .; abundance: .; CDR3nt: TGTGCCAGCAGTTATGTCGGGACCTCCAATGAGCAGTTCTTC; CDR3aa: CASSYVGTSNEQFF
j_gene: TRBJ2-5; v_gene: TRBV15; d_gene: TRBD1; abundance: .; CDR3nt: TGTGCCACCAGCAGGGGGGACAGAGTCCAAGAGACCCAGTACTTC; CDR3aa: CATSRGDRVQETQYF
j_gene: TRBJ2-1; v_gene: TRBV12-3/TRBV12-4; d_gene: TRBD2; abundance: .; CDR3nt: TGTGCCAGCATCCCCGGGACTAGCTCCTACAATGAGCAGTTCTTC; CDR3aa: CASIPGTSSYNEQFF
j_gene: TRBJ1-2; v_gene: TRBV27; d_gene: .; abundance: .; CDR3nt: TGTGCCAGCAGGACAGACGGACGGCCTACTAACTATGGCTACACCTTC; CDR3aa: CASRTDGRPTNYGYTF